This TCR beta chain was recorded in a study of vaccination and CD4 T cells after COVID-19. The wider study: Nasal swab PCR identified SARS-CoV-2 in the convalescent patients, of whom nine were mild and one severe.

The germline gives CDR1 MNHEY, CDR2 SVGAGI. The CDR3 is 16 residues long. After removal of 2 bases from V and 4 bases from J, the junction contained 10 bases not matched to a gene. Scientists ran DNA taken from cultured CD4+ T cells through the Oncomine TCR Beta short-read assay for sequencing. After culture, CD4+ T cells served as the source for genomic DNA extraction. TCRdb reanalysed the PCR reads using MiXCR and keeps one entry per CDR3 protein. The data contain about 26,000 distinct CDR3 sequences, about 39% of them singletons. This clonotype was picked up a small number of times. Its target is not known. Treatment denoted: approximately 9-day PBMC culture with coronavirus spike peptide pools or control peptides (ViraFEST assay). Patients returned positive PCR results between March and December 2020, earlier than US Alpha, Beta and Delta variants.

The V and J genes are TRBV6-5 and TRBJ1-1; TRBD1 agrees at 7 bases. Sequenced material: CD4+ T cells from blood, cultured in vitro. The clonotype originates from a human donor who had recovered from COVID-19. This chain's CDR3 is CASSYRSPPGGTEAFF. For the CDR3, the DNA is TGTGCCAGCAGTTACCGAAGTCCTCCAGGGGGCACTGAAGCTTTCTTT.